Described below is a single T cell receptor (beta chain) sequence and its context. This sample was included in a study of shared clonotypes between healthy human individuals. Some clones are missing from TCRdb's copy, which holds only in-frame ones; the method was immunoSEQ multiplex PCR. The sample comprises 2 million to 2.5 million clones, about 92% of which are singletons, and about 0.41% rests with the top ten. Trimming took 3 bases from V and 5 from J, leaving 14 bases between them. This CDR3 has 14 residues. Germline V gives CDR1 SEHNR, CDR2 FQNEAQ (reference sequence). Subsets obtained from CD4+ cells comprised CD45RA+ naive and CD45RA-negative memory cells.

The rearrangement uses TRBV7-9 and TRBJ2-7; TRBD1 is a possible D gene (6 bases). This receptor was obtained from a man aged 18 to 29 in good health. Some clones in this sample may be carry-over from other donors' samples. The specimen sequenced was naive CD4+ T cells from PBMCs. Subset here: CD45RA+ positively selected. Here the CDR3 DNA reads TGTGCCAGCAGCTTGACAGGAGGCTGGGACGAGCAGTACTTC. Amino acids: CASSLTGGWDEQYF.